This T cell receptor (beta chain) came from a study of OX40 agonist ivuxolimab in advanced cancers. Study summary: Patients assigned to dose escalation were diagnosed with hepatocellular carcinoma, melanoma, renal cell or head and neck cancer. Participants averaged around 60 years of age (range roughly 20 to 90) and were roughly 80% male. Three dose-escalation patients had partial responses: one with hepatocellular carcinoma and two with cutaneous melanoma.

Findings of the study overall: The mean number of expanded clones was higher in CD8+ T cells than in CD4+.

The assay was immunoSEQ multiplex PCR, and TCRdb's table has in-frame clones only and misses some. Here the sample spans about 120,000 clones, 80% to 90% being singletons. To note about this clone: Its antigen is not known.

The junction had 11 bases not matched to a gene; V was cut back by 0 bases and J by 8 bases. Per germline, CDR1 SGDLS and CDR2 YYNGEE. The CDR3 loop spans 17 amino acids. This receptor was obtained from an adult with an advanced solid tumor such as melanoma, head and neck, liver or kidney cancer. Specimen: CD4+ or CD8+ T cells sorted from blood, collected in a trial of the OX40 agonist ivuxolimab. This sequence joins TRBV9 and TRBJ2-1; 10 positions match TRBD2. CDR3: CASSVGLAGAQGYEQFF. Written as DNA, the CDR3 is TGTGCCAGCAGCGTAGGGCTAGCGGGGGCGCAGGGGTATGAGCAGTTCTTC.